The rows below give T cell receptor beta chains drawn from one sample of a study of regulatory T cells in long-lasting Graves disease. TCRdb reprocessed the multiplex PCR reads with MiXCR, giving one entry per CDR3 protein. The sample records 300,000 to 450,000 distinct CDR3 sequences, roughly 16% being singletons. This material consisted of peripheral blood mononuclear cells (PBMCs), taken at new diagnosis, from a patient treated with antithyroid drugs. These receptors originate from a female donor with Graves disease. CDR3s include the opening cysteine and the closing phenylalanine or tryptophan. The D gene is left open where the match is weak. Clone size is given for some rows only: seen once, a few or many times, or a class if the clone is expanded.

size: many; J: TRBJ1-2; V: TRBV6-1; D: -; DNA: TGTGCCAGCAGTCAAGGGTGGCCTTCTAACTATGGCTACACCTTC; CDR3: CASSQGWPSNYGYTF
size: many; J: TRBJ1-6; V: TRBV2; D: -; DNA: TGTGCCGGAACAACAGTGTATAATTCACCCCTCCACTTT; CDR3: CAGTTVYNSPLHF
size: many; J: TRBJ2-3; V: TRBV7-9; D: -; DNA: TGTGCCAGCAGCTTTGGGAGGGGGGGTGGCACAGATACGCAGTATTTT; CDR3: CASSFGRGGGTDTQYF
size: many; J: TRBJ2-3; V: TRBV7-9; D: -; DNA: TGTGCCAGCAGCCCATCAGGCGCCTCAGATACGCAGTATTTT; CDR3: CASSPSGASDTQYF
size: -; J: TRBJ2-5; V: TRBV19; D: -; DNA: TGTGCCAGTAGTTTGAGGACAGAGAGGGAGACCCAGTACTTC; CDR3: CASSLRTERETQYF
size: many; J: TRBJ1-2; V: TRBV12-3/TRBV12-4; D: -; DNA: TGTGCCAGCAGCCCTCGGGACACTGGGTATGGCTACACCTTC; CDR3: CASSPRDTGYGYTF
size: -; J: TRBJ2-7; V: TRBV5-4; D: TRBD1; DNA: TGTGCCAGCAGCAGGATAGGACAGGGGGGATCCTACGAGCAGTACTTC; CDR3: CASSRIGQGGSYEQYF
size: many; J: TRBJ2-3; V: TRBV20-1; D: -; DNA: TGCAGTGCTAGAGCCTCCCAACGGAGGTCAGATACGCAGTATTTT; CDR3: CSARASQRRSDTQYF
size: -; J: TRBJ1-1; V: TRBV7-2; D: -; DNA: TGTGCCAGCAGCTGGGGACAACGGACCAGGAACACTGAAGCTTTCTTT; CDR3: CASSWGQRTRNTEAFF
size: few; J: TRBJ2-1; V: TRBV4-2; D: TRBD2; DNA: TGTGCCAGCAGCCAAATTAGCGGGGGGCGAAATTACAATGAGCAGTTCTTC; CDR3: CASSQISGGRNYNEQFF
size: -; J: TRBJ1-2; V: TRBV7-9; D: TRBD1; DNA: TGTGCCAGCAGCTTATTTCAGGGGGCGGACTATGGCTACACCTTC; CDR3: CASSLFQGADYGYTF
size: few; J: TRBJ2-1; V: TRBV2; D: -; DNA: TGTGCCAGCGGACCCCCAATAATCTTC; CDR3: CASGPPIIF
size: few; J: TRBJ2-1; V: TRBV30; D: TRBD2; DNA: TGTGCCTGGACCGATTTGGGACTAGCGGGAGGATACAATGAGCAGTTCTTC; CDR3: CAWTDLGLAGGYNEQFF
size: many; J: TRBJ2-2; V: TRBV10-3; D: -; DNA: TGTGCCATCAGTGTTAGTTTTTTGGGACAGAACACCGGGGAGCTGTTTTTT; CDR3: CAISVSFLGQNTGELFF